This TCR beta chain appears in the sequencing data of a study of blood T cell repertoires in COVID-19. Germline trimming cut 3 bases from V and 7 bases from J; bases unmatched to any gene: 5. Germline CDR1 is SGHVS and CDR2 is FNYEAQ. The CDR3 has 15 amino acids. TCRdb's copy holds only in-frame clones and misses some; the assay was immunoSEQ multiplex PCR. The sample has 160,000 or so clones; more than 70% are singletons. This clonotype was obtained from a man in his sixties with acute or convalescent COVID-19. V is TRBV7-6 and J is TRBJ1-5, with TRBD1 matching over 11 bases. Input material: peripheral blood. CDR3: CASSLGTGGRQPQHF. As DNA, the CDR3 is TGTGCCAGCAGCTTGGGGACAGGGGGAAGGCAGCCCCAGCATTTT.